This is a list of T cell receptor beta chains from one sample in a study of T cell changes during pregnancy in multiple sclerosis. Repertoires were generated with immunoSEQ multiplex PCR, while TCRdb's copy carries only in-frame clones and drops some. The sample holds fewer than 45,000 clones, about 91% seen once. The sample consisted of CD4+ T cells from peripheral blood mononuclear cells, taken in the third trimester of pregnancy. The receptors stem from a female donor in good health, enrolled as a control in a pregnancy study. The CDR3 runs from the conserved cysteine through the conserved F or W. A D gene is named only where the DNA matches it firmly. The size entry is marked missing in some rows and otherwise reads once, few, many or a size class.

v_call	clone_size	j_call	d_call	cdr3_nt	cdr3_aa
TRBV18	.	TRBJ2-7	TRBD2	TGTGCCAGCTCCCCTTCAGCGGGGGCTTTCTCGTACTTC	CASSPSAGAFSYF
TRBV9	once	TRBJ2-7	.	TGTGCCAGCAGCCCCGGAGGCCGACACTACTACGAGCAGTACTTC	CASSPGGRHYYEQYF
TRBV28	.	TRBJ1-5	.	TGTGCCAGCAGTTTAACAGGGTCGGTGAGACAGCCCCAGCATTTT	CASSLTGSVRQPQHF
TRBV11-3	.	TRBJ2-2	.	TGTGCCAGCCAATATGCCATCCTGGGGGACACCAACACCGGGGAGCTGTTTTTT	CASQYAILGDTNTGELFF
TRBV6-9	.	TRBJ1-1	.	TGTGCCAGCAGGGGGCGCCCGAACACTGAAGCTTTCTTT	CASRGRPNTEAFF
TRBV7-9	.	TRBJ2-1	.	TGTGCCAGCAGCTTAGTACTAGCTATGAATGAGCAGTTCTTC	CASSLVLAMNEQFF
TRBV4-2	few	TRBJ1-2	.	TGTGCCAGCAGAAGGGGGTTTGGCTACACCTTC	CASRRGFGYTF
TRBV5-1	.	TRBJ2-1	TRBD2	TGCGCCAGCAGCGGGGGACTAGCGGGGGGGCCCGACAATGAGCAGTTCTTC	CASSGGLAGGPDNEQFF
TRBV28	.	TRBJ2-7	TRBD2	TGTGCCAGCAGTTCCGGGACTAGCGGTATTCCCTCCTACGAGCAGTACTTC	CASSSGTSGIPSYEQYF
TRBV11-2	.	TRBJ1-6	.	TGTGCCAGCAGCCAACAGGGTAATTCACCCCTCCACTTT	CASSQQGNSPLHF
TRBV7-8	.	TRBJ2-1	.	TGTGCCAGCACCCTACAGTTGAATGAGCAGTTCTTC	CASTLQLNEQFF
TRBV18	.	TRBJ1-1	.	TGTGCCAGCTCACCACCGGGCAGGACTGACACTGAAGCTTTCTTT	CASSPPGRTDTEAFF
TRBV9	.	TRBJ1-1	.	TGTGCCAGCACGGCATCAGGGCGCGGGGAGTTTGCTGAAGCTTTCTTT	CASTASGRGEFAEAFF
TRBV18	.	TRBJ1-1	TRBD1	TGTGCCAGCTCACCAGCGGGAGACAGGGGAGCTTTCTTT	CASSPAGDRGAFF
TRBV6-1	.	TRBJ1-1	TRBD1	TGTGCCAGCAGTGGGCAGGGGGCCGGCACTGAAGCTTTCTTT	CASSGQGAGTEAFF
TRBV5-5	.	TRBJ2-7	.	TGTGCCAGCAGCCCTAGTCTGTACGAGCAGTACTTC	CASSPSLYEQYF
TRBV5-4	once	TRBJ2-7	.	TGTGCCAGCAGCTTGGCCGGTACCGGGAGTTGGGAGCAGTACTTC	CASSLAGTGSWEQYF
TRBV4-1	.	TRBJ2-7	TRBD1	TGCGCCAGCAGCCAAGGGTCCCCCGGGACAGGGAACTACGAGCAGTACTTC	CASSQGSPGTGNYEQYF
TRBV7-2	.	TRBJ2-7	.	TGTGCCAGCAGCAAAGCGGGCAACTACGAGCAGTACTTC	CASSKAGNYEQYF
TRBV28	once	TRBJ2-7	TRBD2	TGTGCCAGCAGCTCTGGGCTAGCGGACCATGGGGAGCAGTACTTC	CASSSGLADHGEQYF
TRBV27	.	TRBJ2-1	TRBD2	TGTGCCAGCAGTTTATCGGGCATGGGGGGGTTCAATGAGCAGTTCTTC	CASSLSGMGGFNEQFF
TRBV27	.	TRBJ2-1	TRBD1	TGTGCCACACGGGACAGCTCCTACAATGAGCAGTTCTTC	CATRDSSYNEQFF
TRBV6-6	.	TRBJ2-1	TRBD2	TGTGCCAGCAGTACCGGGACTACTCACAATGAGCAGTTCTTC	CASSTGTTHNEQFF
TRBV7-9	.	TRBJ1-3	.	TGTGCCAGCAGCTTAGGAACAGTTGGAAACACCATATATTTT	CASSLGTVGNTIYF
TRBV10-3	.	TRBJ2-2	TRBD2	TGTGCCATCAGTGGTGGTAGCGGGGGGTTAAACACCGGGGAGCTGTTTTTT	CAISGGSGGLNTGELFF
TRBV7-3	.	TRBJ2-6	.	TGTGCCAGCAGCTTGTTGCCAGGGGTCTGGTCTGGGGCCAACGTCCTGACTTTC	CASSLLPGVWSGANVLTF
TRBV9	.	TRBJ2-3	TRBD1	TGTGCCAGCAGCGTAAGTGGGACAGGGGTTTATAATACGCAGTATTTT	CASSVSGTGVYNTQYF
TRBV10-3	.	TRBJ1-2	.	TGTGCCATCAGTGAGGGACTCAACTATGGCTACACCTTC	CAISEGLNYGYTF
TRBV30	.	TRBJ2-5	.	TGTGCCTGGAGTGTACTGTGGGAGACCCAGTACTTC	CAWSVLWETQYF
TRBV6-5	.	TRBJ2-7	TRBD1	TGTGCCAGCAGTTACCGGGACAGATACGAGCAGTACTTC	CASSYRDRYEQYF
TRBV7-2	once	TRBJ2-3	.	TGTGCCAGCAGCTTAGCGGCGCGGGATACGCAGTATTTT	CASSLAARDTQYF
TRBV28	.	TRBJ2-4	TRBD2	TGTGCCAGCGCTAGCGGTGGCAAAAACATTCAGTACTTC	CASASGGKNIQYF
TRBV6-5	.	TRBJ2-4	.	TGTGCCAGCAGTTCCCCCGCTGGCGGCGGAGACATTCAGTACTTC	CASSSPAGGGDIQYF
TRBV5-6	.	TRBJ2-1	.	TGTGCCAGCAGCTTTTTAGCGAAGAACGACAATGAGCAGTTCTTC	CASSFLAKNDNEQFF
TRBV6-5	.	TRBJ1-2	TRBD1	TGTGCCAGCAGTCCCCGGGGACAGGACTATGGCTACACCTTC	CASSPRGQDYGYTF
TRBV5-6	once	TRBJ2-7	.	TGTGCCAGCAGTCTCCTAGCCTACGAGCAGTACTTC	CASSLLAYEQYF
TRBV2	.	TRBJ2-5	TRBD2	TGTGCCAGCAGTTTAGCGGGGACGACCCAGTACTTC	CASSLAGTTQYF
TRBV5-1	.	TRBJ2-3	.	TGCGCCAGCAGCTGGACGGGATTCACAGATACGCAGTATTTT	CASSWTGFTDTQYF
TRBV6-1	.	TRBJ1-5	TRBD1	TGTGCCGGGGGACAGGACCCCCATCAGCCCCAGCATTTT	CAGGQDPHQPQHF
TRBV11-3	.	TRBJ2-1	.	TGTGCCAGCAGCTTACGAACTATGGGTGAGCAGTTCTTC	CASSLRTMGEQFF
TRBV10-3	.	TRBJ1-6	.	TGTGCCATCAGAGACAGTGAGAACAGGCTCTCCTATAATTCACCCCTCCACTTT	CAIRDSENRLSYNSPLHF
TRBV7-9	.	TRBJ2-5	.	TGTGCCAGCAGTTTCCCAGGGTTTCCAGAGACCCAGTACTTC	CASSFPGFPETQYF
TRBV9	.	TRBJ2-2	.	TGTGCCAGCAGCGTATCCCTCGGACAGTCCTACCGGGAGCTGTTTTTT	CASSVSLGQSYRELFF
TRBV5-1	.	TRBJ2-1	.	TGCGCCAGCAGCTTTGACAGCTACAATGAGCAGTTCTTC	CASSFDSYNEQFF
TRBV5-1	.	TRBJ1-2	.	TGCGCCAGCAGCTTGTTCCCAGGGGACCATGGCTACACCTTC	CASSLFPGDHGYTF
TRBV13	medium-sized	TRBJ2-5	TRBD2	TGTGCCAGCAGCTCAGCGGGGGGGCTAGCAGAGACCCAGTACTTC	CASSSAGGLAETQYF
TRBV30	.	TRBJ1-2	.	TGTGCCTGGGGGGGGGCCCGGGGGGCAGTCGGCGACACCTTC	CAWGGARGAVGDTF
TRBV6-6	.	TRBJ1-4	TRBD1	TGTGCCAGTTCACAGGGGTCCATAAATGAAAAACTGTTTTTT	CASSQGSINEKLFF